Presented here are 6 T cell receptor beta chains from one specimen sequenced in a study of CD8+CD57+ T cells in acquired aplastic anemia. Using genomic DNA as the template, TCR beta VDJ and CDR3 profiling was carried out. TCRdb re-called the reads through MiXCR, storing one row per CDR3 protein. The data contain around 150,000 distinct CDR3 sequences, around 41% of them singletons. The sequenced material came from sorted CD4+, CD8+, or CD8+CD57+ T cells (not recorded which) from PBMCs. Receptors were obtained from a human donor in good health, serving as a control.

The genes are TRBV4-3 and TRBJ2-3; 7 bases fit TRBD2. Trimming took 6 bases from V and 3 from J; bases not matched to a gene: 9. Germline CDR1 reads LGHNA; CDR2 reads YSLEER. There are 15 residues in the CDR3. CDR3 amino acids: CASSGTSVGTDTQYF. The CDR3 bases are TGCGCCAGCAGTGGAACTAGCGTGGGGACAGATACGCAGTATTTT.

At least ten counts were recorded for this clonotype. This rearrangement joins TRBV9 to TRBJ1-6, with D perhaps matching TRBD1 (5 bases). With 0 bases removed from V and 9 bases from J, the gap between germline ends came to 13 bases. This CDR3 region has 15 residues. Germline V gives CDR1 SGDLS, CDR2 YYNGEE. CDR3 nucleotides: TGTGCCAGCAGCGTAGATATAGGGGAACGTTCACCCCTCCACTTT. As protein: CASSVDIGERSPLHF.

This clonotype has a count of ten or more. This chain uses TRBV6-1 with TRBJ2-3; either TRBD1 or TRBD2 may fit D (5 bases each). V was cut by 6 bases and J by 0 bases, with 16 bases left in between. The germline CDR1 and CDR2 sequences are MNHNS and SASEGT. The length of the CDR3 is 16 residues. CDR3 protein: CASRALGTGSTDTQYF. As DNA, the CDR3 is TGTGCCAGCAGGGCCTTGGGGACGGGCAGCACAGATACGCAGTATTTT.

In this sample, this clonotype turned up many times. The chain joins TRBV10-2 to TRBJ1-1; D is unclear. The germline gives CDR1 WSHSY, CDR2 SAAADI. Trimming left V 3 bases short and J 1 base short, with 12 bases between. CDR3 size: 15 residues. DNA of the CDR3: TGCGCCAGCAGTGACTCCCTGGAAGGGAACACTGAAGCTTTCTTT. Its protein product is CASSDSLEGNTEAFF.

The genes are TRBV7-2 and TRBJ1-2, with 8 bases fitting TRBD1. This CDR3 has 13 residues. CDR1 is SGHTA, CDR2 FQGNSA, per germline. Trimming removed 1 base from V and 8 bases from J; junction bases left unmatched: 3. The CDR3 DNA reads TGTGCCAGCAGCTTAGAGACAGGGGTCGGCTACACCTTC. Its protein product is CASSLETGVGYTF.

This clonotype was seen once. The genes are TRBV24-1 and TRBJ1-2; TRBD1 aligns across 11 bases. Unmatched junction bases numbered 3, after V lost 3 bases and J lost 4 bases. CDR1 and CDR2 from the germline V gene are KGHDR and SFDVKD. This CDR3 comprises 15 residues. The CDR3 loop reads CATSDPGTGGYGYTF. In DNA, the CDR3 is TGTGCCACCAGTGATCCCGGGACAGGGGGCTATGGCTACACCTTC.